One sample yielded the 23 T cell receptor beta chains listed below, sequenced in a study of OX40 agonist ivuxolimab in advanced cancers. Data came from immunoSEQ multiplex PCR; TCRdb stores just in-frame clones and leaves some out. Of some 64,000 clones in the sample, about 80% are singletons; the top ten hold 0.7%. Specimen: CD4+ or CD8+ T cells sorted from blood, collected in a trial of the OX40 agonist ivuxolimab. All receptors derive from an adult with an advanced solid tumor such as melanoma, head and neck, liver or kidney cancer.

The CDR3 region has the DNA TGTGCCAGCAGCTTATTAGCGGGGGGGCCGGAGCAGTTCTTC. It codes for CASSLLAGGPEQFF. This chain connects TRBV7-9 to TRBJ2-1, with 11 bases identical to TRBD2. Trimming at V came to 2 bases and at J to 10 bases, leaving 4 bases not matched to a gene. Germline V lookup: CDR1 SEHNR, CDR2 FQNEAQ (reference sequence). This CDR3 has 14 amino acids.

The chain has TRBV19 and TRBJ2-7; D gene unclear. CDR3 length equals 14 residues. Germline V gene data show CDR1 as LNHDA and CDR2 as SQIVND (reference sequence). Trimming shortened V by 3 bases and J by 5 bases, and 14 bases separated the two germline ends. CDR3 nucleotides: TGTGCCAGTAGTATCTCCGGAGTTTCGGACGAGCAGTACTTC. It is translated as CASSISGVSDEQYF.

V gene TRBV7-2 combines with J gene TRBJ2-1; 10 bases map to TRBD1. The germline V gene has CDR1 SGHTA and CDR2 FQGNSA. Unmatched junction bases numbered 3, after V lost 2 bases and J lost 8 bases. The CDR3 totals 14 residues. The DNA for the CDR3 is TGTGCCAGCAGCTTACAAGGGACAGGGGATGAGCAGTTCTTC. Its protein is CASSLQGTGDEQFF.

The chain carries TRBV7-6 and TRBJ2-1, with 7 bases identical to TRBD2. This CDR3 has 18 amino acids. V gave up 1 base and J gave up 0 bases; unmatched junction bases: 9. CDR1 and CDR2 from the germline V gene are SGHVS and FNYEAQ. The CDR3 DNA sequence: TGTGCCAGCAGCTTAGGTGTTGGGCGGGGGAGCTCCTACAATGAGCAGTTCTTC. Protein sequence: CASSLGVGRGSSYNEQFF. Full variable domain (rest looked up from reference TRBV7-6 and TRBJ2-1): GAGVSQSPRYKVTKRGQDVALRCDPISGHVSLYWYRQALGQGPEFLTYFNYEAQQDKSGLPNDRFSAERPEGSISTLTIQRTEQRDSAMYRCASSLGVGRGSSYNEQFFGPGTRLTVL.

The V call is TRBV5-1, the J call TRBJ2-2; TRBD1 agrees at 7 bases. This CDR3 is built from 13 residues. CDR1 is SGHRS and CDR2 is YFSETQ in the germline V gene. V gave up 7 bases and J gave up 2 bases; unmatched junction bases: 2. In DNA form, the CDR3 reads TGCGCCAGCCGACAGGGAAACACCGGGGAGCTGTTTTTT. Protein product: CASRQGNTGELFF.

The chain combines TRBV10-1 with TRBJ1-6, with D unresolved. The V gene lost 2 bases and the J gene lost 7 bases, with 3 bases spanning the gap. This CDR3 has 12 residues. Germline V gives CDR1 WNHNN, CDR2 SYGVQD (reference sequence). CDR3 DNA sequence: TGCGCCAGCAGTGAGGGGAATTCACCCCTCCACTTT. It yields the protein CASSEGNSPLHF.

This clone was found once. The rearrangement uses TRBV6-1 and TRBJ2-5; 13 bases are shared with TRBD2. Trimming removed 6 bases from V and 5 bases from J; junction bases left unmatched: 6. The germline V gene encodes CDR1 MNHNS and CDR2 SASEGT. CDR3 length: 15 residues. As DNA, the CDR3 is TGTGCCAGCAGATGGACTAGCGGGAGTATGGAGACCCAGTACTTC. Its translation is CASRWTSGSMETQYF.

This clone has a handful of counts. The chain carries TRBV2 and TRBJ2-7; D possibly corresponds to TRBD2 (5 bases). The CDR3 has 11 amino acids. Trimming removed 7 bases from V and 6 bases from J, with 10 bases in between. Germline V gene data show CDR1 as SNHLY and CDR2 as FYNNEI. The CDR3 nucleotides are TGTGCCAGCACCCCAGAGGGCGAGCAGTACTTC. It translates to CASTPEGEQYF.

This clone has a handful of counts. The chain has TRBV19 and TRBJ1-1; D remains unclear. V was clipped by 6 bases and J by 4 bases, with 9 bases between them. CDR1 LNHDA and CDR2 SQIVND come from the germline V gene (reference sequence). The CDR3 loop spans 12 amino acids. CDR3 nucleotide sequence: TGTGCCAGTAGAGACGCGGGCACTGAAGCTTTCTTT. It translates to CASRDAGTEAFF.

The chain is built from TRBV28 and TRBJ2-4, with 7 bases lining up with TRBD1. Germline values: CDR1 MDHEN, CDR2 SYDVKM. The CDR3 sequence is 20 residues long. V lost 6 bases, J lost 4 bases, and 24 bases stayed unmatched. As DNA, the CDR3 is TGTGCCAGCAGCCCCATTCCCGGGACAGCCATGGGTGTGGGGAAAAACATTCAGTACTTC. It encodes CASSPIPGTAMGVGKNIQYF.

This clone was seen a few times. This rearrangement joins TRBV19 to TRBJ2-7; 9 bases are shared with TRBD1. CDR3 length: 15 residues. Germline V lookup: CDR1 LNHDA, CDR2 SQIVND (reference sequence). V shed 3 bases and J 4 bases; nucleotides not matched to a gene: 7. Written as DNA, the CDR3 is TGTGCCAGTAGTATTACGGGACAGGGTCGGTACGAGCAGTACTTC. This sequence encodes CASSITGQGRYEQYF.

The table lists this clone with a few counts. The chain has TRBV10-3 and TRBJ2-5, with 8 bases that match TRBD1. The CDR3 totals 13 residues. CDR1 ENHRY and CDR2 SYGVKD come from the germline V gene. J was trimmed by 0 bases and V by 10 bases; bases with no gene match: 4. The CDR3 reads CANAGGDQETQYF. CDR3 DNA: TGTGCCAACGCAGGGGGCGACCAAGAGACCCAGTACTTC.

The J gene is TRBJ2-1, the V gene TRBV4-1; 9 bases align to TRBD2. V lost 0 bases to trimming and J lost 7 bases; unmatched junction nucleotides: 13. Germline CDR1 MGHRA, CDR2 YSYEKL. The CDR3 has 18 amino acids. The CDR3 DNA reads as TGCGCCAGCAGCCAAGAGGGGGCCAGCGGGAGGCGTAGGAATGAGCAGTTCTTC. Its protein is CASSQEGASGRRRNEQFF.

The chain carries TRBV15 and TRBJ2-5; maybe TRBD2 (6 bases). Germline V gene lookup returns CDR1 LNHNV and CDR2 YYDKDF (reference sequence). CDR3 size: 14 residues. Trimming left V 5 bases short and J 5 bases short, with 15 bases between. CDR3 loop: CATSGGGGRETQYF. DNA for the CDR3: TGTGCCACCAGCGGGGGTGGAGGGAGGGAGACCCAGTACTTC.

This chain connects TRBV7-8 to TRBJ1-1, with D possibly TRBD1 on 5 matching bases. V shed 1 base and J shed 4 bases, with 10 bases lying between them. Per the germline V gene, CDR1 is SGHVS and CDR2 is FQNEAQ. The CDR3 length is 14 residues. CDR3 loop: CASSLVNGGTEAFF. In DNA form, the CDR3 reads TGTGCCAGCAGCTTAGTGAACGGGGGCACTGAAGCTTTCTTT. The full variable domain, completed using reference TRBV7-8 and TRBJ1-1, is GAGVSQSPRYKVAKRGQDVALRCDPISGHVSLFWYQQALGQGPEFLTYFQNEAQLDKSGLPSDRFFAERPEGSVSTLKIQRTQQEDSAVYLCASSLVNGGTEAFFGQGTRLTVV.

The rearrangement links TRBV19 to TRBJ2-7; D not resolved. Trimming shortened V by 7 bases and J by 7 bases, and 11 bases separated the two germline ends. This CDR3 is 11 amino acids long. CDR1 is LNHDA, CDR2 SQIVND, per germline (reference sequence). The CDR3 region is CASKYVGEQYF. The DNA for the CDR3 is TGTGCCAGTAAGTACGTGGGAGAGCAGTACTTC.

This clone was counted between two and nine times. The CDR3 DNA reads TGTGCCAGCACGGGGGGGGCTATGAACACTGAAGCTTTCTTT. Translating it yields CASTGGAMNTEAFF. The rearrangement links TRBV2 to TRBJ1-1; weak D call: TRBD1 (6 bases). V lost 7 bases, J lost 0 bases, and 12 bases lay in between. Germline V gene lookup returns CDR1 SNHLY and CDR2 FYNNEI. The CDR3 is made up of 14 amino acids.

The chain's CDR3 is CASGLVQGETQYF. The DNA for the CDR3 is TGTGCTAGTGGTTTGGTACAGGGAGAGACCCAGTACTTC. The chain carries TRBV12-5 and TRBJ2-5; D is perhaps TRBD1 (6 bases). Germline assignment: CDR1 LGHNT and CDR2 FRNRAP. Trimming shortened V by 0 bases and J by 4 bases, and 6 bases separated the two germline ends. The CDR3 contains 13 residues.

This clone showed up just once. The V and J genes are TRBV5-1 and TRBJ2-6; D possibly corresponds to TRBD2 (6 bases). The germline V and J ends were trimmed by 1 base and 0 bases, with 14 bases remaining between them. The CDR3 covers 18 residues. Germline-derived CDR1 and CDR2 are SGHRS and YFSETQ. The DNA for the CDR3 is TGCGCCAGCAGCTTGTGGGGGGTGAAGAGCTCTGGGGCCAACGTCCTGACTTTC. Residues: CASSLWGVKSSGANVLTF.

The chain uses TRBV6-1 and TRBJ2-1; 7 bases map to TRBD2. The germline V gene has CDR1 MNHNS and CDR2 SASEGT. The V and J ends lost 6 bases and 4 bases, in that order; junction bases with no gene match: 6. This CDR3 is 14 amino acids long. The CDR3 reads CASRQAGSYNEQFF. The CDR3, as DNA: TGTGCCAGCAGACAAGCGGGATCATACAATGAGCAGTTCTTC.

The chain carries TRBV9 and TRBJ1-6; TRBD1 aligns across 9 bases. This CDR3 is 16 amino acids long. V shed 5 bases, J shed 3 bases, and the junction held 6 bases outside the gene matches. Germline V gives CDR1 SGDLS, CDR2 YYNGEE. CDR3 amino acids: CASRVGTGNYNSPLHF. The CDR3 DNA reads as TGTGCCAGCAGGGTCGGGACAGGGAACTATAATTCACCCCTCCACTTT. Full variable domain (rest looked up from reference TRBV9 and TRBJ1-6): DSGVTQTPKHLITATGQRVTLRCSPRSGDLSVYWYQQSLDQGLQFLIQYYNGEERAKGNILERFSAQQFPDLHSELNLSSLELGDSALYFCASRVGTGNYNSPLHFGNGTRLTVT.

The rearrangement links TRBV19 to TRBJ1-5; unclear D gene. From germline, CDR1 is LNHDA and CDR2 SQIVND (reference sequence). V was cut by 8 bases and J by 3 bases, with 11 bases left in between. The CDR3 length is 13 residues. CDR3 sequence (DNA): TGTGCCAGTCACAGAAATCCCAATCAGCCCCAGCATTTT. Residues: CASHRNPNQPQHF.

V gene TRBV10-2 combines with J gene TRBJ1-1; TRBD1 matches at 7 bases. This CDR3 is 14 amino acids long. In germline, CDR1 is WSHSY, CDR2 SAAADI. V lost 5 bases and J lost 4; bases outside the gene matches: 7. The CDR3 DNA is TGCGCCAGCAGTCGACAGGGTCGGGGCACTGAAGCTTTCTTT. Residues: CASSRQGRGTEAFF.